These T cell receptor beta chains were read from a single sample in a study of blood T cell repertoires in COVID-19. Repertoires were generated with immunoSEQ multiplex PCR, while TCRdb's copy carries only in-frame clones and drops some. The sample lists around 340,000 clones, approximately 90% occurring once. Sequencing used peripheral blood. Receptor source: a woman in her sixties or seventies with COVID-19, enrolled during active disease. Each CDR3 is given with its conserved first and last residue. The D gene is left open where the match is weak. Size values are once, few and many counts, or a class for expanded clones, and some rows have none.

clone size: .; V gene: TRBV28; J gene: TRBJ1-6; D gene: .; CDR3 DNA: TGTGCCAGCAGTCCACCCGCGGGTGGGGAAAGGCTCCACTTT; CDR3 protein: CASSPPAGGERLHF
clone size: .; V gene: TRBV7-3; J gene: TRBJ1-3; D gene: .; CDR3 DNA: TGTGCCAGCAGCCTCCTGTCTGGAAACACCATATATTTT; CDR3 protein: CASSLLSGNTIYF
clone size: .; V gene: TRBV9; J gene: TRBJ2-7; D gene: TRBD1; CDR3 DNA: TGTGCCAGCAGCTTATCCAACAGGGGCCCCGAATCAGCCTACGAGCAGTACTTC; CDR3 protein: CASSLSNRGPESAYEQYF
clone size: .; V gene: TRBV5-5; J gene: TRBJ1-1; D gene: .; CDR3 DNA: TGTGCCAGCAGCTTGTTACTTATGAACACTGAAGCTTTCTTT; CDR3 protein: CASSLLLMNTEAFF
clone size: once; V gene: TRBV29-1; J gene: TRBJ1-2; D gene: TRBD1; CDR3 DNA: TGCAGCGTTGTACGGACAGGGCCAACCTATGGCTACACCTTC; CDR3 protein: CSVVRTGPTYGYTF
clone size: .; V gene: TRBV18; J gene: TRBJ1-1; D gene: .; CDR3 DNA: TGTGCCAGCTTAAGCACTCGGGGGGCGAACACTGAAGCTTTCTTT; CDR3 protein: CASLSTRGANTEAFF
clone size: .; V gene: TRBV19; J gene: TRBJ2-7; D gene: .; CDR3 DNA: TGTGCCAGTAGTGTTACAGGTGGGATCCACGAGCAGTACTTC; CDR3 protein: CASSVTGGIHEQYF
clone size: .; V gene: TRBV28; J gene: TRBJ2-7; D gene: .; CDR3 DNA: TGTGCCAGCAGACAACTCAGGGGAGTCCACGAGCAGTACTTC; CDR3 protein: CASRQLRGVHEQYF
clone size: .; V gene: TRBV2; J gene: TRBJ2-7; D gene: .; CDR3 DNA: TGTGCCAGCAGTTTAGACGGGGATATTGCCGAGCAGTACTTC; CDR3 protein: CASSLDGDIAEQYF
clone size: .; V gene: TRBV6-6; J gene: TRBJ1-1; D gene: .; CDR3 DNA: TGTGCCAGCAGTTACTCGGCAGGGCCCACTGAAGCTTTCTTT; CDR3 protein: CASSYSAGPTEAFF
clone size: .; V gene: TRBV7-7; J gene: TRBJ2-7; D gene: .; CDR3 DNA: TGTGCTAGCAGCTTTGGGGGAGGCTACGAGCAGTACTTC; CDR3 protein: CASSFGGGYEQYF
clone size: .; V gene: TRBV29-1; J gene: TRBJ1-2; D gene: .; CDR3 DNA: TGCAGCGTTGCGGGACACCCTAACTATGGCTACACCTTC; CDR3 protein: CSVAGHPNYGYTF
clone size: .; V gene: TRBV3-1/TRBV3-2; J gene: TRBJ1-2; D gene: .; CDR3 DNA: TGTGCCAGCAGCCAAGAGTCCGGCTATGGCTACACCTTC; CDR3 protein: CASSQESGYGYTF
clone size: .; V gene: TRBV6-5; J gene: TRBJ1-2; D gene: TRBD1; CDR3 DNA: TGTGCCAGCATGTTATCCGGGACAGCCTATGGCTACACCTTC; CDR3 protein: CASMLSGTAYGYTF
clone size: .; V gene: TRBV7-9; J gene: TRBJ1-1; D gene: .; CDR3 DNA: TGTGCCAGCAGCTTAGTGGGGACAAAGAACACTGAAGCTTTCTTT; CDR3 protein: CASSLVGTKNTEAFF
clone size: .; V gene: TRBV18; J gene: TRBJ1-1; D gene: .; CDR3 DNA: TGTGCCAGCTCACCCTTCACAGGGCTAATGAACACTGAAGCTTTCTTT; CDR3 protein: CASSPFTGLMNTEAFF
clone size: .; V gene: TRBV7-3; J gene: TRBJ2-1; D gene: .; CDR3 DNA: TGTGCCAGCAGCTTAAGCCTAGCGCAGAATGAGCAGTTCTTC; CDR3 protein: CASSLSLAQNEQFF
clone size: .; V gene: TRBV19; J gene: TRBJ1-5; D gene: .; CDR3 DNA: TGTGCCAGTAGTCCTAGATCGGCGACAGATAATCAGCCCCAGCATTTT; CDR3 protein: CASSPRSATDNQPQHF
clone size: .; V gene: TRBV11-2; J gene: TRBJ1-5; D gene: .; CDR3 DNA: TGTGCCAGCAGCCGTGGGCTAAGAGAGAGCAATCAGCCCCAGCATTTT; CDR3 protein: CASSRGLRESNQPQHF
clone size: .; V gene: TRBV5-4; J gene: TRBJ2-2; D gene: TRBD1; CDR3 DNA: TGTGCCAGCAGCCCAGGGACAGCGAACACCGGGGAGCTGTTTTTT; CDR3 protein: CASSPGTANTGELFF
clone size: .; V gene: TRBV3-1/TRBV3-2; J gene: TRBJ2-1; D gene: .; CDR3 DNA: TGTGCCAGCAGCCAAAAACGGGGGTTCTACAATGAGCAGTTCTTC; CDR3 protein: CASSQKRGFYNEQFF
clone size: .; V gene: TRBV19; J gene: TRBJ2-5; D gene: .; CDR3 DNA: TGTGCCAGTAGTTCCCGGGGACAAGAGACCCAGTACTTC; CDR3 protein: CASSSRGQETQYF
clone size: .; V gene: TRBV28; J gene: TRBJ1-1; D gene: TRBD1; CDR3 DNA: TGTGCCAGCAGCGTACGGACAGGGGTCAAGAACACTGAAGCTTTCTTT; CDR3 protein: CASSVRTGVKNTEAFF
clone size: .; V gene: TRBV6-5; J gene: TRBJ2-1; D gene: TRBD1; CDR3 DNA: TGTGCCAGTTCGCACAGGGGAGATGGCAATGAGCAGTTCTTC; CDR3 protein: CASSHRGDGNEQFF
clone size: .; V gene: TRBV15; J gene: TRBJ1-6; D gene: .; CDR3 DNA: TGTGCCACCAGCAGAGATCTGACGGCAGGGAGGGGTAATTCACCCCTCCACTTT; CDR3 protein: CATSRDLTAGRGNSPLHF
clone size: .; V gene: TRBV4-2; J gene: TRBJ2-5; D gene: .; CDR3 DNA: TGTGCCAGCAGCCAGGGTGATACGGGGAGAGGAGGAGAGACCCAGTACTTC; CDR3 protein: CASSQGDTGRGGETQYF
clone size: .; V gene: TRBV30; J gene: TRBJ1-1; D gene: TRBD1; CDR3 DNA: TGTGCCAGGGACCGACAGGGACGGGACACTGAAGCTTTCTTT; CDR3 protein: CARDRQGRDTEAFF
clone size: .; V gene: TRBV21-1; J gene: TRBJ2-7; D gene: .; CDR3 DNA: TGTGCCAGCAGCGGTGGGGACAGGGGGTTCCTCTACTACTACGAGCAGTACTTC; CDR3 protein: CASSGGDRGFLYYYEQYF
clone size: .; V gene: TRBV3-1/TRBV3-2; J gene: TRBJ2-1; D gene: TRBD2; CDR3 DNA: TGTGCCAGCAGCCCTCAAGGGGGAGCGGGGGGATACAATGAGCAGTTCTTC; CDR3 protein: CASSPQGGAGGYNEQFF
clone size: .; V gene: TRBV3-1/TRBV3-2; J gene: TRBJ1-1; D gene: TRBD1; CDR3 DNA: TGTGCCAGCAGCCGATACAGGGGCGCTGAAGCTTTCTTT; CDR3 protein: CASSRYRGAEAFF
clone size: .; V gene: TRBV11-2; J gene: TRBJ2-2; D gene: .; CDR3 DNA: TGTGCCAGCAGCTTAGTCCTATCACCAGGGGAGCTGTTTTTT; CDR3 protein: CASSLVLSPGELFF
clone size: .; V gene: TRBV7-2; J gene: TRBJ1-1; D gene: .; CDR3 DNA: TGTGCCAGCAGCCCCCGCCTCGGCGGTGAAGCTTTCTTT; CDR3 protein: CASSPRLGGEAFF
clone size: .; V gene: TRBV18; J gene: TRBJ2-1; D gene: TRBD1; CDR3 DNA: TGTGCCAGCTCACCCGGGACAGCATACAATGAGCAGTTCTTC; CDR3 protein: CASSPGTAYNEQFF
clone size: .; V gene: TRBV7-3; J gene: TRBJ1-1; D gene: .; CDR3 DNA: TGTGCCAGCAGCCCTTCTGGAGGCACTGAAGCTTTCTTT; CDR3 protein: CASSPSGGTEAFF
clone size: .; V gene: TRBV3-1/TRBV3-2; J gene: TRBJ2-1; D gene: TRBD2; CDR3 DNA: TGTGCCAGCAGCCAAGATAGGCCCCACTACCGGGCGGGGGGGTACAATGAGCAGTTCTTC; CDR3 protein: CASSQDRPHYRAGGYNEQFF
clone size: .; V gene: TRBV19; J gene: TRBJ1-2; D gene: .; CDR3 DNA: TGTGCCAGTAGTATGCGAGGGATCGTCTATGGCTACACCTTC; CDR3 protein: CASSMRGIVYGYTF
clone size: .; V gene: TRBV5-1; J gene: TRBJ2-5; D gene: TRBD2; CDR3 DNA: TGCGCCAGCAGCTCGAACCGACTAGCGGGGCAAGAGACCCAGTACTTC; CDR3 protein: CASSSNRLAGQETQYF
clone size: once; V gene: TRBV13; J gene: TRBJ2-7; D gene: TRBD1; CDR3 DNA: TGTGCCAGCAGCTCCTATTACCGGGACAGGGGAACCTACGAGCAGTACTTC; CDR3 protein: CASSSYYRDRGTYEQYF
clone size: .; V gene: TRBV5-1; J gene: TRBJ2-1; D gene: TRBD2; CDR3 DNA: TGCGCCAGCAGAGCTGGGACTACACACAATGAGCAGTTCTTC; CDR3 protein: CASRAGTTHNEQFF
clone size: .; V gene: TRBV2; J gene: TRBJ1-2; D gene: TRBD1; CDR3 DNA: TGTGCCAGCAGTTGGGACAGGGGGCGATATGGCTACACCTTC; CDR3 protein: CASSWDRGRYGYTF
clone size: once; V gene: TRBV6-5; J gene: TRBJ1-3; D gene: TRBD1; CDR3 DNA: TGTGCCAGCAGTTCTAAGGGACAGGGGTACACCATATATTTT; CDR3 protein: CASSSKGQGYTIYF
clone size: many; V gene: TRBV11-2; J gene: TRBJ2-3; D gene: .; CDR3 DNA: TGTGCCAGCAGCTTAGCCCTCTCGGGGGCAGATACGCAGTATTTT; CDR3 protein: CASSLALSGADTQYF
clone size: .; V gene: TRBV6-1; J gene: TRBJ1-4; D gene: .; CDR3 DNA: TGTGCCAGCAGTGAAGGCAGTTTGTATTTT; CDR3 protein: CASSEGSLYF
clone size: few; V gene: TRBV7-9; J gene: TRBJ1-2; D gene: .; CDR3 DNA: TGTGCCAGCAGCTTAGTCCGACAGAACCAATATGGCTACACCTTC; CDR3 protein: CASSLVRQNQYGYTF
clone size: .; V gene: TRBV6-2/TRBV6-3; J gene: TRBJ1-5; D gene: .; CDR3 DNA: TGTGCCAGCAGTTACGGGAGCCTCGGTCCCCAGCATTTT; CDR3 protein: CASSYGSLGPQHF
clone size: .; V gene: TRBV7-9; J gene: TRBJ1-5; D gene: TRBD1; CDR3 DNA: TGTGCCAGCAGCTTAGTGGTTATCACAGGGGCCCGAAATCAGCCCCAGCATTTT; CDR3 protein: CASSLVVITGARNQPQHF
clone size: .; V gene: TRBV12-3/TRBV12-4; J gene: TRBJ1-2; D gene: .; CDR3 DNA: TGTGCCAGCAGACGGGGCTATGGCTACACCTTC; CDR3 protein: CASRRGYGYTF
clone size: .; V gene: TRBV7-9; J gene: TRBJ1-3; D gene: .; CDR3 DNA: TGTGCCAGCAGCTTAGGTGCGGGTATGGACGGAAACACCATATATTTT; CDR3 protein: CASSLGAGMDGNTIYF
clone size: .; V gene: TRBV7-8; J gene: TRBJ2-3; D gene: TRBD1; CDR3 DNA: TGTGCCAGCAGCTTAGGACAGGGGTTAAGCACAGATACGCAGTATTTT; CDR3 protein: CASSLGQGLSTDTQYF
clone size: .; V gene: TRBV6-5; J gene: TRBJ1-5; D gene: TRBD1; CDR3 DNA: TGTGCCAGCAGTCCCGGAGGACAGGGCAATCAGCCCCAGCATTTT; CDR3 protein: CASSPGGQGNQPQHF
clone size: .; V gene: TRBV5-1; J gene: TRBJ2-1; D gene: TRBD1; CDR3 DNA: TGCGCCAGCAGCTTGGGGACAGGGGGTCGGAATGAGCAGTTCTTC; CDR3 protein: CASSLGTGGRNEQFF
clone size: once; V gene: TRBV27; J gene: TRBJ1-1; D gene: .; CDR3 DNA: TGTGCCAGCATGGTTCGGGCGGGGGCAACTGAAGCTTTCTTT; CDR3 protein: CASMVRAGATEAFF
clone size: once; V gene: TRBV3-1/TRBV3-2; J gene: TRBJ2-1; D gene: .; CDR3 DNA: TGTGCCAGCAGCCGCGGAGGTAGCTTCTACAATGAGCAGTTCTTC; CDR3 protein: CASSRGGSFYNEQFF
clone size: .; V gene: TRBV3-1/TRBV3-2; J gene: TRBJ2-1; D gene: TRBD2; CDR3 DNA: TGTGCCAGCAGCCAAGCGGTTAGCGGGGGTTACAATGAGCAGTTCTTC; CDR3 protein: CASSQAVSGGYNEQFF
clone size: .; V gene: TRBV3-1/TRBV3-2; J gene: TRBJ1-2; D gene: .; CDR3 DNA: TGTGCCAGCAGCACGCGCGGGACCGGTCATAGAGGCTACACCTTC; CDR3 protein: CASSTRGTGHRGYTF